Shown below are 30 T cell receptor beta chains from a single sample sequenced in a study of blood T cell repertoires in COVID-19 (dated by TCRdb to about 2020). Library prep was done by the immunoSEQ multiplex PCR assay. The clones in this table, taken by TCRdb from immuneACCESS, are in-frame only. Not every clone is retained; where verified, under half of the shortfall comes from an unresolved V gene, and the cause of the rest is unknown. The sample table contains a few hundred thousand clones; only one count was recorded for less than 95% of them. About 0.6% of the sample belongs to the ten largest clones. Sample: PBMCs or T cells enriched from blood (not recorded which). The receptors derive from a man between 18 and 35 years old who had recovered from COVID-19.

In DNA form, the CDR3 reads TGTGCCAGCAGCCCAGGACAGGGCACTGAAGCTTTCTTT. As protein: CASSPGQGTEAFF. The chain has TRBV3-1 (or the pseudogene TRBV3-2) and TRBJ1-1, with 8 bases that match TRBD1. In germline, CDR1 is LGHDT, CDR2 YNNKEL (reference sequence). CDR3 size: 13 residues. After removal of 4 bases from V and 4 bases from J, the junction contained 2 bases not matched to a gene.

The V and J genes are TRBV2 and TRBJ2-1, with 8 bases aligning to TRBD2. The CDR3 extends over 15 amino acids. The V segment lost 6 bases and the J segment 1 base; nucleotides outside the gene matches: 5. CDR1 is SNHLY and CDR2 is FYNNEI in the germline V gene. The CDR3 loop is CASRQREFSYNEQFF. The CDR3 coding sequence is TGTGCCAGCAGACAGCGGGAGTTTTCCTACAATGAGCAGTTCTTC.

The chain links TRBV28 to TRBJ1-1; tentative D call: TRBD1 (5 bases). The V end was cut by 5 bases, the J end by 0 bases, with 19 bases between. This CDR3 contains 17 residues. CDR1 is MDHEN and CDR2 is SYDVKM in the germline V gene. The DNA of the CDR3 is TGTGCCAGCAGTAACTTCAGGGCCCATGGCGTGAACACTGAAGCTTTCTTT. Translating it yields CASSNFRAHGVNTEAFF.

The chain carries TRBV28 and TRBJ1-3; D remains unclear. V lost 3 bases and J lost 2, with 14 bases in between. Germline V CDR1 and CDR2: MDHEN, SYDVKM. The CDR3 runs 16 residues. CDR3 nucleotides: TGTGCCAGCAGTTTCCTCGCCGGGGAAACTGGAAACACCATATATTTT. It yields the protein CASSFLAGETGNTIYF.

The chain carries TRBV28 and TRBJ1-4, with 7 bases matching TRBD1. CDR3 length equals 15 residues. V was pared by 4 bases and J by 6 bases, with 8 bases of the junction left unmatched. The germline V gene has CDR1 MDHEN and CDR2 SYDVKM. The CDR3 region is CASSSTGEGDEKLFF. For the CDR3, the DNA is TGTGCCAGCAGTTCCACAGGGGAAGGAGATGAAAAACTGTTTTTT.

The chain employs TRBV5-1 and TRBJ2-7; 11 positions match TRBD2. Germline loops: CDR1 SGHRS, CDR2 YFSETQ. The CDR3 length is 17 residues. V gave up 4 bases and J gave up 10 bases; unmatched junction bases: 19. This chain's CDR3 is CASSPGGLTSGDPDQYF. Written as DNA, the CDR3 is TGCGCCAGCAGCCCGGGGGGTCTGACTAGCGGGGATCCGGATCAGTACTTC.

The chain has TRBV7-3 and TRBJ1-2; the D is unclear. The germline V gene has CDR1 SGHTA and CDR2 FQGTGA. V was cut by 2 bases and J by 4 bases, with 14 bases left in between. This CDR3 is built from 15 residues. The DNA of the CDR3 is TGTGCCAGCAGCTTAGACCCCGGGGTTACCTATGGCTACACCTTC. Protein: CASSLDPGVTYGYTF.

The rearrangement joins TRBV10-3 to TRBJ1-1, with D perhaps TRBD1 (5 bases). The V end lost 4 bases, the J end lost 2 bases, and 11 bases lay between the germline ends. CDR1 ENHRY and CDR2 SYGVKD come from the germline V gene. The length of the CDR3 is 14 residues. The CDR3 DNA reads as TGTGCCATCAGTGGGGGCAGCTCTAACACTGAAGCTTTCTTT. As protein: CAISGGSSNTEAFF.

J is TRBJ1-2 and V is TRBV9; D remains unclear. Germline V gene sequence: CDR1 SGDLS, CDR2 YYNGEE. The CDR3 spans 15 residues. The V and J ends lost 0 bases and 2 bases respectively, with 11 bases between them. CDR3 DNA sequence: TGTGCCAGCAGCGTAGACCCTACTCGAAACTATGGCTACACCTTC. This gives the protein CASSVDPTRNYGYTF.

V usage is TRBV10-3 and J usage is TRBJ2-7; TRBD1 matches at 8 bases. Germline values: CDR1 ENHRY, CDR2 SYGVKD. This CDR3 spans 14 amino acids. J gave up 2 bases and V 1 base, and 1 base lay outside the gene matches. The CDR3 bases are TGTGCCATCAGTGAGTGGGACAGGCCCTACGAGCAGTACTTC. Protein: CAISEWDRPYEQYF.

The J gene is TRBJ2-1, the V gene TRBV5-1; 9 bases match TRBD2. The ends lost 1 base at V and 5 bases at J; junction bases unmatched: 4. The CDR3 is 15 amino acids. Germline V lookup: CDR1 SGHRS, CDR2 YFSETQ. In nucleotides, the CDR3 is TGCGCCAGCAGCTTGAAAGCGGGAGGAGACAATGAGCAGTTCTTC. This sequence encodes CASSLKAGGDNEQFF.

The chain is built from TRBV2 and TRBJ1-4; 9 positions agree with TRBD1. The trim removed 6 bases at V and 8 bases at J, leaving 10 bases unmatched. This CDR3 region has 15 residues. The V gene's germline CDR1 is SNHLY and CDR2 FYNNEI. Here the CDR3 reads CASSEQGAGKEKLFF. The CDR3 bases are TGTGCCAGCAGCGAACAGGGGGCGGGCAAGGAAAAACTGTTTTTT. The complete variable domain, with remaining parts taken from reference TRBV2 and TRBJ1-4, reads EPEVTQTPSHQVTQMGQEVILRCVPISNHLYFYWYRQILGQKVEFLVSFYNNEISEKSEIFDDQFSVERPDGSNFTLKIRSTKLEDSAMYFCASSEQGAGKEKLFFGSGTQLSVL.

The genes are TRBV19 and TRBJ1-2, with D unresolved. Trimming cost V 4 bases and J 4 bases, with 13 bases left between them. Germline CDR1 reads LNHDA; CDR2 reads SQIVND (reference sequence). This CDR3 comprises 14 residues. The CDR3 DNA reads as TGTGCCAGTAGTACCGCCTTTAGCGGCTATGGCTACACCTTC. This codes for CASSTAFSGYGYTF.

The chain links TRBV7-9 to TRBJ2-1; possible D gene TRBD1, 6 bases. Per the germline V gene, CDR1 is SEHNR and CDR2 is FQNEAQ (reference sequence). V gave up 4 bases and J gave up 6 bases, with 16 bases separating them. The CDR3 covers 15 residues. DNA for the CDR3: TGTGCCAGCAGCTATAATTACAGGGTCAGCAATGAGCAGTTCTTC. This sequence encodes CASSYNYRVSNEQFF.

The J gene is TRBJ1-4, the V gene TRBV29-1, with TRBD1 matching 8 bases. Per germline, CDR1 SQVTM and CDR2 ANQGSEA. With V trimmed by 2 bases and J by 5 bases, 1 base remained unmatched. The CDR3 extends over 13 amino acids. Written as DNA, the CDR3 is TGCAGCGTTGAAACAGGGGGGAATGAAAAACTGTTTTTT. Translating it yields CSVETGGNEKLFF. The variable domain in full, with the rest retrieved from reference TRBV29-1 and TRBJ1-4, is SAVISQKPSRDICQRGTSLTIQCQVDSQVTMMFWYRQQPGQSLTLIATANQGSEATYESGFVIDKFPISRPNLTFSTLTVSNMSPEDSSIYLCSVETGGNEKLFFGSGTQLSVL.

This clone was detected only a few times. The rearrangement links TRBV19 to TRBJ1-3; D is uncertain. CDR3 length equals 11 residues. With 7 bases removed from V and 9 bases from J, the gap between germline ends came to 10 bases. Germline V gene data show CDR1 as LNHDA and CDR2 as SQIVND (reference sequence). CDR3 amino acids: CASNWAGTIYF. CDR3 DNA sequence: TGTGCCAGTAACTGGGCAGGCACCATATATTTT.

The chain couples TRBV27 to TRBJ1-2; the D gene is possibly TRBD1 (5 bases). Germline V gives CDR1 MNHEY, CDR2 SMNVEV (reference sequence). The germline V and J ends were trimmed by 4 bases and 0 bases, with 15 bases remaining between them. This CDR3 region has 16 residues. CDR3 coding DNA: TGTGCCAGCAGTTCTCTGGACACTGCTGCTAACTATGGCTACACCTTC. Translated, it gives CASSSLDTAANYGYTF.

The rearrangement joins TRBV4-1 to TRBJ2-5, with D perhaps TRBD1 (7 bases). V gave up 4 bases and J gave up 0 bases, with 9 bases separating them. Germline CDR1 reads MGHRA; CDR2 reads YSYEKL. This CDR3 is 14 amino acids long. CDR3 bases: TGCGCCAGCAGCCGCGGGACAGACCAAGAGACCCAGTACTTC. Translating gives CASSRGTDQETQYF.

This clone was detected once. The J gene is TRBJ1-2, the V gene TRBV12-3 or TRBV12-4, with D hard to call. Trimming left V 7 bases short and J 8 bases short, with 14 bases between. This CDR3 has 12 residues. The CDR3 is CASTLAPGGYTF. CDR3 DNA sequence: TGTGCCAGCACTCTAGCCCCTGGCGGCTACACCTTC.

CDR3 DNA sequence: TGTGCCTGGGGACCGAGGGAAAAACTGTTTTTT. Amino acids: CAWGPREKLFF. V and J are TRBV30 and TRBJ1-4; D unclear. Germline V gene sequence: CDR1 GTSNPN, CDR2 SVGIG (reference sequence). With 5 bases removed from V and 8 bases from J, the gap between germline ends came to 9 bases. The CDR3 spans 11 residues.

The CDR3 nucleotides are TGTGCTAGTGGTCTCGGGGACACTGAAGCTTTCTTT. Protein: CASGLGDTEAFF. This chain uses TRBV12-5 with TRBJ1-1, with D unresolved. Germline V gene lookup returns CDR1 LGHNT and CDR2 FRNRAP. V lost 5 bases and J 3 bases, leaving 7 bases between the germline ends. The CDR3 totals 12 residues.

The J gene is TRBJ2-7, the V gene TRBV28; D call uncertain. Germline V CDR1 and CDR2: MDHEN, SYDVKM. Trimming shortened V by 6 bases and J by 0 bases, and 6 bases separated the two germline ends. CDR3 length: 12 amino acids. The DNA for the CDR3 is TGTGCCAGCAGGAGGAACTCCTACGAGCAGTACTTC. Translation gives CASRRNSYEQYF.

This clone was detected once. The J gene is TRBJ2-1, the V gene TRBV27; 8 nucleotides agree with TRBD2. Per the germline V gene, CDR1 is MNHEY and CDR2 is SMNVEV (reference sequence). V was clipped by 8 bases and J by 0 bases; unmatched bases: 3. The CDR3 spans 14 residues. CDR3 nucleotide sequence: TGTGCCAGCGTTCGGGGGGGCTCCTACAATGAGCAGTTCTTC. It codes for CASVRGGSYNEQFF.

This clone showed up just once. J is TRBJ1-2 and V is TRBV7-8, with 7 bases fitting TRBD1. Germline lookup yields CDR1 SGHVS and CDR2 FQNEAQ. V lost 5 bases, J lost 8 bases, and 17 bases stayed unmatched. This CDR3 spans 16 amino acids. Here the CDR3 reads CASSPPSAEGAGGYTF. In nucleotides, the CDR3 is TGTGCCAGCAGCCCTCCTAGCGCCGAGGGGGCAGGAGGCTACACCTTC.

The rearrangement links TRBV27 to TRBJ2-5; 8 positions match TRBD2. Germline V gene lookup returns CDR1 MNHEY and CDR2 SMNVEV (reference sequence). V was pared by 7 bases and J by 5 bases, with 9 bases of the junction left unmatched. CDR3 length: 14 residues. The CDR3: CASKRELWGETQYF. The CDR3 DNA reads as TGTGCCAGCAAGCGGGAGCTATGGGGGGAGACCCAGTACTTC.

The J gene is TRBJ1-1, the V gene TRBV9; unclear D gene. Between the trimmed V and J ends, which lost 4 bases and 6 bases, there was a span of 16 bases. This CDR3 contains 14 residues. Germline assignment: CDR1 SGDLS and CDR2 YYNGEE. CDR3 residues: CASSIRPGVPEAFF. The CDR3 DNA sequence: TGTGCCAGCAGCATTAGGCCGGGAGTCCCTGAAGCTTTCTTT.

The chain carries TRBV30 and TRBJ1-1, with a possible D match to TRBD1 (5 bases). V lost 0 bases, J lost 5 bases, and 13 bases lay in between. Germline CDR1 is GTSNPN and CDR2 is SVGIG (reference sequence). The CDR3 spans 14 residues. The CDR3 is CAWSVSGVETEAFF. DNA for the CDR3: TGTGCCTGGAGTGTATCGGGGGTTGAGACTGAAGCTTTCTTT.

The V call is TRBV5-4, the J call TRBJ1-1; 11 nucleotides agree with TRBD1. After removal of 5 bases from V and 6 bases from J, the junction contained 9 bases not matched to a gene. There are 15 residues in the CDR3. The V gene's germline CDR1 is SGHNT and CDR2 YYREEE (reference sequence). The CDR3 DNA reads as TGTGCCAGCAGTCGGGACAGGGGGACGGCGGCTGAAGCTTTCTTT. Encoded protein: CASSRDRGTAAEAFF.

This chain connects TRBV7-3 to TRBJ2-1, with D tentatively TRBD1 (6 bases). Trimming stripped 0 bases from V and 0 bases from J, with 9 bases between. Germline V gives CDR1 SGHTA, CDR2 FQGTGA. This CDR3 has 16 amino acids. CDR3 sequence reads: CASSLTYRDSYNEQFF. The CDR3 region has the DNA TGTGCCAGCAGCTTAACTTACAGGGACTCCTACAATGAGCAGTTCTTC.

V and J are TRBV4-1 and TRBJ2-1; D unresolved. Germline CDR1 reads MGHRA; CDR2 reads YSYEKL. V gave up 4 bases and J gave up 0 bases, with 10 bases separating them. The CDR3 consists of 15 residues. CDR3 amino acids: CASSRGVSSYNEQFF. CDR3 in DNA: TGCGCCAGCAGCCGCGGAGTAAGCTCCTACAATGAGCAGTTCTTC.